Following are 13 T cell receptor beta chains from one sample sequenced in a study of blood T cell repertoires in COVID-19. The method was immunoSEQ multiplex PCR; TCRdb's version includes in-frame clones alone and lacks a portion of them. This table has approximately 210,000 clones, about 88% appearing once. Sequences were obtained from peripheral blood. Receptor source: a woman aged 40 to 50 who had recovered from COVID-19.

The V gene is TRBV7-6, the J gene TRBJ2-2; 9 bases match TRBD1. CDR3 length: 14 residues. Germline assignment: CDR1 SGHVS and CDR2 FNYEAQ. Trimming at V came to 4 bases and at J to 7 bases, leaving 4 bases not matched to a gene. As DNA, the CDR3 is TGTGCCAGCAGCTACGGGACAGGGAGCGGGGAGCTGTTTTTT. Protein sequence: CASSYGTGSGELFF.

This clone was recorded once. The chain employs TRBV25-1 and TRBJ2-7; perhaps TRBD1 as D (8 bases). CDR3 length: 14 residues. Germline CDR1 is MGHDK and CDR2 is SYGVNS. Trimming pared 4 bases from V and 2 bases from J, leaving 12 bases between. The CDR3: CASSGQGTTYEQYF. DNA of the CDR3: TGTGCCAGCAGTGGACAGGGGACTACCTACGAGCAGTACTTC.

The rearrangement links TRBV7-7 to TRBJ2-2; 9 bases are a match to TRBD1. V lost 3 bases, J lost 7 bases, and 6 bases stayed unmatched. This CDR3 region has 15 residues. Germline assignment: CDR1 SSHAT and CDR2 FNYEAQ (reference sequence). CDR3 residues: CASSFGTGINGELFF. In nucleotides, the CDR3 is TGTGCCAGCAGCTTCGGGACAGGGATTAACGGGGAGCTGTTTTTT.

J is TRBJ1-5 and V is TRBV28, with D maybe TRBD1 (5 bases). Between the trimmed V and J ends, which lost 2 bases and 11 bases, there was a span of 16 bases. This CDR3 is 14 amino acids long. Germline loops: CDR1 MDHEN, CDR2 SYDVKM. CDR3 sequence reads: CASSLTPGVGAQHF. In DNA form, the CDR3 reads TGTGCCAGCAGTTTAACTCCGGGGGTGGGGGCCCAGCATTTT.

The chain has TRBV19 and TRBJ2-6; 8 nucleotides line up with TRBD1. The junction had 2 bases not matched to a gene; V was cut back by 1 base and J by 0 bases. Germline CDR1 and CDR2: LNHDA and SQIVND (reference sequence). This CDR3 region has 17 residues. The CDR3 bases are TGTGCCAGTAGTATAGGGACAGGGTTCTCTGGGGCCAACGTCCTGACTTTC. It codes for CASSIGTGFSGANVLTF.

This clone was observed once. V and J are TRBV27 and TRBJ2-3, with D unclear. The CDR3 runs 13 residues. CDR1 MNHEY and CDR2 SMNVEV come from the germline V gene (reference sequence). Trimming took 1 base from V and 3 from J, leaving 5 bases between them. CDR3 DNA sequence: TGTGCCAGCAGTTTATTTAGAACAGATACGCAGTATTTT. As protein: CASSLFRTDTQYF.

The chain couples TRBV5-5 to TRBJ2-5; 7 bases line up with TRBD1. V lost 0 bases to trimming and J lost 1 base; unmatched junction nucleotides: 3. CDR1 is SGHKS, CDR2 YYEKEE, per germline (reference sequence). The CDR3 contains 15 residues. CDR3 protein: CASSLVGDSQETQYF. For the CDR3, the DNA is TGTGCCAGCAGCTTGGTTGGGGACAGCCAAGAGACCCAGTACTTC.

The V call is TRBV5-1, the J call TRBJ2-1; 7 bases match TRBD2. The CDR3 contains 12 residues. Trimming at V came to 3 bases and at J to 14 bases, leaving 8 bases not matched to a gene. Per the germline V gene, CDR1 is SGHRS and CDR2 is YFSETQ. The chain's CDR3 is CASSSGRESEFF. CDR3 sequence (DNA): TGCGCCAGCAGCTCTGGGCGGGAGTCGGAGTTCTTC.

The chain has TRBV11-2 and TRBJ1-2, with D possibly matching TRBD1 (5 bases). There are 14 residues in the CDR3. Germline V CDR1 and CDR2: SGHAT, FQNNGV. V dropped 5 bases and J dropped 4 bases, with 14 bases sitting between them. CDR3 DNA: TGTGCCAGCAGCCCCTCGGAGGGGACCTATGGCTACACCTTC. Residues: CASSPSEGTYGYTF.

The chain employs TRBV6-5 and TRBJ1-1, with 7 bases fitting TRBD1. J lost 5 bases, V lost 7 bases, and 7 bases had no gene match. Germline CDR1 and CDR2: MNHEY and SVGAGI. The CDR3 is 13 residues long. The CDR3 spells CASKGQEGTEAFF. The CDR3 coding sequence is TGTGCCAGCAAAGGACAGGAGGGGACTGAAGCTTTCTTT.

The gene calls are TRBV24-1 and TRBJ1-6; tentatively, D is TRBD1 (6 bases). The V end was cut by 3 bases, the J end by 12 bases, with 14 bases between. This CDR3 is built from 14 residues. The germline CDR1 and CDR2 sequences are KGHDR and SFDVKD. The CDR3 sequence: CATSDGQLVVPLHF. DNA of the CDR3: TGTGCCACCAGTGATGGACAGCTCGTTGTACCCCTCCACTTT.

This rearrangement joins TRBV19 to TRBJ2-7, with D possibly matching TRBD2 (6 bases). Between the trimmed V and J ends, which lost 5 bases and 6 bases, there was a span of 14 bases. This CDR3 is 13 amino acids long. Per the germline V gene, CDR1 is LNHDA and CDR2 is SQIVND (reference sequence). The CDR3 DNA follows: TGTGCCAGTAGTGACATGGAGGGCTCCGAGCAGTACTTC. Encoded protein: CASSDMEGSEQYF.

The V call is TRBV6-4, the J call TRBJ2-1; 8 nucleotides line up with TRBD2. There are 16 residues in the CDR3. The V and J ends lost 3 bases and 5 bases, in that order; junction bases with no gene match: 9. Germline loops: CDR1 MRHNA, CDR2 SNTAGT. In DNA form, the CDR3 reads TGTGCCAGCAGTGATGCCGGGACTAGAGGGGACAATGAGCAGTTCTTC. This translates into CASSDAGTRGDNEQFF.